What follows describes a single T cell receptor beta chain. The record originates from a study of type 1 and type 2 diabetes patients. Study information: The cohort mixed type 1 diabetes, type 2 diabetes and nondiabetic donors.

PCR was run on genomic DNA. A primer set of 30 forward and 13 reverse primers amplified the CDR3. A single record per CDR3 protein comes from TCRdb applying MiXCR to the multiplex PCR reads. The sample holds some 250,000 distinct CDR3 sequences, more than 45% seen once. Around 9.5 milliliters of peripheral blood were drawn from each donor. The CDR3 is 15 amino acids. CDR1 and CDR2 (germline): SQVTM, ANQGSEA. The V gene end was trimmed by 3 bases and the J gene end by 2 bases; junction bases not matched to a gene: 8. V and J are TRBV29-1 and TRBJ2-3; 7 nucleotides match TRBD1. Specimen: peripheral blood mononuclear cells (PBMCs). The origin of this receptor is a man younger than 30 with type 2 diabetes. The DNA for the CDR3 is TGCAGCGTTGAGTCGCCGGGACAGAACACAGATACGCAGTATTTT. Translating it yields CSVESPGQNTDTQYF.